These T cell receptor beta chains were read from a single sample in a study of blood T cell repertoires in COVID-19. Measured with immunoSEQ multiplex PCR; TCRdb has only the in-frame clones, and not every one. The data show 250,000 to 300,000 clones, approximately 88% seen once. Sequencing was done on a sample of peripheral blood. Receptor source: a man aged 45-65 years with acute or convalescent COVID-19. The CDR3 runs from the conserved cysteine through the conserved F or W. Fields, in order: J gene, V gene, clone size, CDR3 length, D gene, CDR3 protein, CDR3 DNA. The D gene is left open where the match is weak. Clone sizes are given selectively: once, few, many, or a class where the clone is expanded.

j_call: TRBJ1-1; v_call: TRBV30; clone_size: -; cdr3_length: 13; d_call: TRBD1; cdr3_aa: CAWSGQGTAEAFF; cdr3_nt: TGTGCCTGGAGTGGACAGGGGACCGCTGAAGCTTTCTTT
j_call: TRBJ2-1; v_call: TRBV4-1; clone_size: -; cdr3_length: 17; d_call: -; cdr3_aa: CASSPGRGRGPRNEQFF; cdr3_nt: TGCGCCAGCAGCCCCGGAAGGGGGCGGGGCCCACGGAATGAGCAGTTCTTC
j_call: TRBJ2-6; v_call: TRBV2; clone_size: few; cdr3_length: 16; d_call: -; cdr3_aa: CASSDSTRSGANVLTF; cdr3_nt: TGTGCCAGCAGTGATAGTACGCGCTCTGGGGCCAACGTCCTGACTTTC
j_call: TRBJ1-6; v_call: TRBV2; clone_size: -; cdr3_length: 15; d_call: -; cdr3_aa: CASTPRSSYNSPLHF; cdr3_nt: TGTGCCAGCACCCCCCGGTCCTCCTATAATTCACCCCTCCACTTT
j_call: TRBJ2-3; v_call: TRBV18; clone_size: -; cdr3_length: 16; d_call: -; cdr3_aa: CASSPPGLQGRDTQYF; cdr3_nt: TGTGCCAGCTCACCCCCCGGGTTACAGGGACGAGATACGCAGTATTTT
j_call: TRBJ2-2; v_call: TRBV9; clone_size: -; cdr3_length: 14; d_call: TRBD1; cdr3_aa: CASSAGGASGELFF; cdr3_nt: TGTGCCAGCAGCGCAGGGGGCGCGTCCGGGGAGCTGTTTTTT
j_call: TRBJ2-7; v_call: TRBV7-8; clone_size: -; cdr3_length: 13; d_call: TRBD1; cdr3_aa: CASSPRDSHEQYF; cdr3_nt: TGTGCCAGCAGCCCCCGGGACAGCCACGAGCAGTACTTC
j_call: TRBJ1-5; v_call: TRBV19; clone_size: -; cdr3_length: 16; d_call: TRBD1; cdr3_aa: CASTPGTGELNQPQHF; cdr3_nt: TGTGCCAGTACCCCCGGGACAGGCGAACTCAATCAGCCCCAGCATTTT
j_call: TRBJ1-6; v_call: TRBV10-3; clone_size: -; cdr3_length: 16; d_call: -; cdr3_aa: CAISESGGSYNSPLHF; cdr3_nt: TGTGCCATCAGTGAGTCGGGAGGCTCCTATAATTCACCCCTCCACTTT
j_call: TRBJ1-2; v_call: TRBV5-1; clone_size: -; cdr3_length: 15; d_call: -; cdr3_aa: CASSLDRGSNYGYTF; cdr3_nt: TGCGCCAGCAGCTTGGACCGGGGAAGCAACTATGGCTACACCTTC
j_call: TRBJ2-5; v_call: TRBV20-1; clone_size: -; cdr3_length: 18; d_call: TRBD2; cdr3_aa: CSASKINTSGLAIETQYF; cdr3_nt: TGCAGTGCTAGTAAAATCAACACCTCCGGACTAGCGATAGAGACCCAGTACTTC
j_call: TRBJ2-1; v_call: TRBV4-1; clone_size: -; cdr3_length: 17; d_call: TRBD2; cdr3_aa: CASSQGVLAGRYNEQFF; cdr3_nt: TGCGCCAGCAGCCAGGGCGTCCTAGCGGGCCGCTACAATGAGCAGTTCTTC
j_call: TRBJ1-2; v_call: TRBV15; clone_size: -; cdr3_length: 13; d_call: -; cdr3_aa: CATSRDQAGGYTF; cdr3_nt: TGTGCCACCAGCAGAGATCAGGCAGGTGGCTACACCTTC
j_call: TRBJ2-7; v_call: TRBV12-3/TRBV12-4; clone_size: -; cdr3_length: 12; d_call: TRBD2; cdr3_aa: CASSKGRVLQYF; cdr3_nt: TGTGCCAGCAGTAAAGGGAGGGTTTTGCAGTACTTC
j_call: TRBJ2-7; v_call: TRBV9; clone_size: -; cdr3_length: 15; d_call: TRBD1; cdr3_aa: CASSSGTGFIYEQYF; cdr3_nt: TGTGCCAGCAGCTCCGGGACAGGGTTCATTTACGAGCAGTACTTC
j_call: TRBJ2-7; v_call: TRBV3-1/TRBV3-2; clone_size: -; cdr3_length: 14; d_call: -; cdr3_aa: CASRPGGGGYEQYF; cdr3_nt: TGTGCCAGCAGACCTGGGGGCGGAGGCTACGAGCAGTACTTC
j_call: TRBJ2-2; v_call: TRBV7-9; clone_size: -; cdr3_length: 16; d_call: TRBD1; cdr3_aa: CASRKTDTGGTGELFF; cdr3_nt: TGTGCCAGCAGGAAGACCGACACAGGGGGAACCGGGGAGCTGTTTTTT
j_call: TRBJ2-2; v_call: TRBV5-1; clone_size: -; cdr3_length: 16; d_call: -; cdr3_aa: CASSLLAATNTGELFF; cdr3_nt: TGCGCCAGCAGCTTGCTAGCTGCAACGAACACCGGGGAGCTGTTTTTT
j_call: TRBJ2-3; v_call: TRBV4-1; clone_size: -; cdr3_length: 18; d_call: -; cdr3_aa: CASSQAGPGVLSTDTQYF; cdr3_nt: TGCGCCAGCAGCCAAGCGGGACCGGGGGTTTTGAGCACAGATACGCAGTATTTT
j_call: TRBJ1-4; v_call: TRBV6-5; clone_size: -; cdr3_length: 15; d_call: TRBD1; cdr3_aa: CASSFDRGRNEKLFF; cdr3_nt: TGTGCCAGCAGTTTCGACAGGGGGCGGAATGAAAAACTGTTTTTT
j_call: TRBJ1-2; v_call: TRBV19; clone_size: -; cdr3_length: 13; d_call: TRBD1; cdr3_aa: CASNWDRGFGYTF; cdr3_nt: TGTGCCAGTAATTGGGACAGGGGTTTTGGCTACACCTTC
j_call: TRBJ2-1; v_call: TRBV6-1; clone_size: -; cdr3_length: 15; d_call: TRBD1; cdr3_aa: CASSAQGAAYNEQFF; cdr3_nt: TGTGCCAGCAGTGCGCAGGGGGCCGCTTACAATGAGCAGTTCTTC
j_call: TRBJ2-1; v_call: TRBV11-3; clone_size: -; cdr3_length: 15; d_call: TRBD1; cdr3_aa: CASSLTGQGAYEQFF; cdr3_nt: TGTGCCAGCAGCTTAACAGGACAGGGGGCCTATGAGCAGTTCTTC
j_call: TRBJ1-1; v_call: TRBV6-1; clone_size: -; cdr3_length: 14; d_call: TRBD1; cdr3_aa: CASSEQGAATEAFF; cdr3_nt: TGTGCCAGCAGTGAACAGGGGGCAGCCACTGAAGCTTTCTTT
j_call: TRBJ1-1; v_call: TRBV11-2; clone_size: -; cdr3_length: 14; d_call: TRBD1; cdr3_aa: CASSFGQGEKEAFF; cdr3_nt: TGTGCCAGCAGCTTCGGACAGGGGGAGAAAGAAGCTTTCTTT
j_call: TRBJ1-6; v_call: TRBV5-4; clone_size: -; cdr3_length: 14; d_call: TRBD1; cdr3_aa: CASSLARGDSPLHF; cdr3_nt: TGTGCCAGCAGCTTGGCCAGGGGGGATTCACCCCTCCACTTT
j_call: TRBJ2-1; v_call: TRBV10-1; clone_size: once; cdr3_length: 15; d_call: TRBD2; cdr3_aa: CASAPVAGSYNEQFF; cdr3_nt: TGCGCCAGCGCCCCCGTAGCGGGTTCCTACAATGAGCAGTTCTTC
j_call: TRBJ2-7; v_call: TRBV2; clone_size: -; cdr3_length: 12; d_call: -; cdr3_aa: CASREDRDEQYF; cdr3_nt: TGTGCCAGCAGAGAAGACAGAGACGAGCAGTACTTC
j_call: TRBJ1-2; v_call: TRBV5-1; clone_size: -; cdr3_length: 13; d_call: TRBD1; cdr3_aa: CASSENDRAGYTF; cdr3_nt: TGCGCCAGCTCGGAGAATGACAGGGCAGGCTACACCTTC
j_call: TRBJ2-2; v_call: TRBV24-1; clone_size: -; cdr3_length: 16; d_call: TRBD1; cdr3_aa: CATSDFRQGSTGELFF; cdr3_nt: TGTGCCACCAGTGATTTCCGACAGGGGAGCACCGGGGAGCTGTTTTTT
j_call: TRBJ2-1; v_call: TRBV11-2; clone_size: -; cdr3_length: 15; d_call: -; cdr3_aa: CASSLYGAYDNEQFF; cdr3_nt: TGTGCCAGCAGCTTATACGGAGCGTACGACAATGAGCAGTTCTTC
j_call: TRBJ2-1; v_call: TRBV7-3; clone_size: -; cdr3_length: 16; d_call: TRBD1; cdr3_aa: CASSMTRDSVSDEQFF; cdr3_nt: TGTGCCAGCAGCATGACCCGGGACAGTGTAAGCGATGAGCAGTTCTTC
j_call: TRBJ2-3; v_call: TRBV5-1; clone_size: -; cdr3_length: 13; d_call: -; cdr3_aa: CASSEDRVDTQYF; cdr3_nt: TGCGCCAGCAGCGAGGACAGAGTGGATACGCAGTATTTT
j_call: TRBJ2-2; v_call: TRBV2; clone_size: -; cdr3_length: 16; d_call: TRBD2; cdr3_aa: CASSDARGGNTGELFF; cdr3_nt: TGTGCCAGCAGTGATGCGCGGGGGGGAAACACCGGGGAGCTGTTTTTT
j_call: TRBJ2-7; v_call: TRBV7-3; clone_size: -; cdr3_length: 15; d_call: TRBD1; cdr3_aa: CASSLTGTGRYEQYF; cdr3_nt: TGTGCCAGCAGCTTAACAGGGACAGGGCGCTACGAGCAGTACTTC
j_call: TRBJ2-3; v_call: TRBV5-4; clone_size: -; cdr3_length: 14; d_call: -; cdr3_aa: CASSFGGGPDTQYF; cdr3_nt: TGTGCCAGCAGCTTTGGGGGGGGGCCAGATACGCAGTATTTT
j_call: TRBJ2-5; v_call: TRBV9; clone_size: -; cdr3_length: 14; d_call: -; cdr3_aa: CASSVDLRQETQYF; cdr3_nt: TGTGCCAGCAGCGTAGATCTGAGACAAGAGACCCAGTACTTC
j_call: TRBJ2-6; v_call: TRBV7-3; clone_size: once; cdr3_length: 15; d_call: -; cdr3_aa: CASSLDSSGANVLTF; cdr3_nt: TGTGCCAGCAGCCTCGACAGCTCTGGGGCCAACGTCCTGACTTTC
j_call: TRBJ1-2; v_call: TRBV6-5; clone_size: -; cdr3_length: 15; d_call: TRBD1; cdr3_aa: CASTLTGPPDYGYTF; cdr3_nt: TGTGCCAGCACCCTGACAGGGCCCCCTGACTATGGCTACACCTTC
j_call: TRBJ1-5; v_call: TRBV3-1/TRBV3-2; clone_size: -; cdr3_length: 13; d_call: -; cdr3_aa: CASSRIGGQPQHF; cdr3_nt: TGTGCCAGCAGCCGGATAGGCGGTCAGCCCCAGCATTTT
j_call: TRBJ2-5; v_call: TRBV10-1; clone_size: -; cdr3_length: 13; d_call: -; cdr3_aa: CASSIDYAGTQYF; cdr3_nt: TGCGCCAGCAGCATCGACTATGCGGGGACCCAGTACTTC
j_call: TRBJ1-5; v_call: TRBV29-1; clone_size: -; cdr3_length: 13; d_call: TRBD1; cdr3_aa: CSATTGVNQPQHF; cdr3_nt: TGCAGCGCTACTACAGGGGTCAATCAGCCCCAGCATTTT
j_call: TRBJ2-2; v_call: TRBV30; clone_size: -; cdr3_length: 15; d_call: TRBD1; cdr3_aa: CAWSTRGRFRVALFF; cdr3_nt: TGTGCCTGGAGTACGAGGGGGCGGTTCCGGGTCGCGCTGTTTTTT
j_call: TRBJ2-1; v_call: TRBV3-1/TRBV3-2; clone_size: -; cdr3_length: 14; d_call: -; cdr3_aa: CASSHPDSYNEQFF; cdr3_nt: TGTGCCAGCAGCCACCCGGACAGTTACAATGAGCAGTTCTTC
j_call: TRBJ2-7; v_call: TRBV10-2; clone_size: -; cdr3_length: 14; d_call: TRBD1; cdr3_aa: CASVDRGDSYEQYF; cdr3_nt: TGCGCCAGCGTCGACAGGGGCGACTCCTACGAGCAGTACTTC
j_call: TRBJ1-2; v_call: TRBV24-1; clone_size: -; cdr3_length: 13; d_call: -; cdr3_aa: CAPAGYNWRGYTF; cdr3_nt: TGTGCCCCGGCGGGGTACAATTGGCGCGGCTACACCTTC
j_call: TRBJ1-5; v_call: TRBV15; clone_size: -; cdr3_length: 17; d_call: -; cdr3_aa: CATSRDWAGANNQPQHF; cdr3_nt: TGTGCCACCAGCAGAGATTGGGCAGGGGCCAACAATCAGCCCCAGCATTTT
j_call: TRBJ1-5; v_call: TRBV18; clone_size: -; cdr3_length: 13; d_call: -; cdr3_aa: CASSPLKNQPQHF; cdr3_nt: TGTGCCAGCTCACCATTAAAAAATCAGCCCCAGCATTTT